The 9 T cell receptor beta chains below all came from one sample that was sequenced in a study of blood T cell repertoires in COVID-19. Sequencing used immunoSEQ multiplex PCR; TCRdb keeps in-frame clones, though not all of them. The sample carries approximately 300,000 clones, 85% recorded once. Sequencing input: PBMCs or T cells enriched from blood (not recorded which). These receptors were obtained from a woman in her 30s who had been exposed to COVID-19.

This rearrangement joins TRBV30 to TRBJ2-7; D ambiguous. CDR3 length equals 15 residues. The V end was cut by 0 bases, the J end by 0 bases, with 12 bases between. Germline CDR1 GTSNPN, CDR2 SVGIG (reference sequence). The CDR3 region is CAWSVPRLSSYEQYF. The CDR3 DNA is TGTGCCTGGAGTGTACCCAGGCTCAGCTCCTACGAGCAGTACTTC.

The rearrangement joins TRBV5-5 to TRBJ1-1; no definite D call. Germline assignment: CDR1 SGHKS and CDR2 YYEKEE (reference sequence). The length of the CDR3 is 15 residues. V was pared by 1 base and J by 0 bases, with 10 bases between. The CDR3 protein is CASSLRAGMNTEAFF. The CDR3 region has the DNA TGTGCCAGCAGCTTGCGCGCGGGGATGAACACTGAAGCTTTCTTT.

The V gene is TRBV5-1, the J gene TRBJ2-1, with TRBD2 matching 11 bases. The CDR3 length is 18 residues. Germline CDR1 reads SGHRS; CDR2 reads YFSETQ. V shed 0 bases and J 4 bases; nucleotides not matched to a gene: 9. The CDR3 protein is CASSLARVAGGSYNEQFF. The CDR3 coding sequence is TGCGCCAGCAGCTTGGCTCGGGTAGCGGGGGGGTCATACAATGAGCAGTTCTTC.

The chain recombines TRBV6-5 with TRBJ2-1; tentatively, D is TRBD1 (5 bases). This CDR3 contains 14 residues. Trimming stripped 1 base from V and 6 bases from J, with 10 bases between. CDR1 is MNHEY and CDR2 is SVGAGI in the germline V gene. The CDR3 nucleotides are TGTGCCAGCAGTTACTACGACAGCTCCAATGAGCAGTTCTTC. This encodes CASSYYDSSNEQFF.

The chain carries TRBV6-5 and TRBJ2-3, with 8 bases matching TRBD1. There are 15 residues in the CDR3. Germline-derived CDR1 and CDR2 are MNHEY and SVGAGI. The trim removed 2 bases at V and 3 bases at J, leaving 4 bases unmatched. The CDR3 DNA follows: TGTGCCAGCAGTTACCGAGGACAGGGTACAGATACGCAGTATTTT. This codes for CASSYRGQGTDTQYF.

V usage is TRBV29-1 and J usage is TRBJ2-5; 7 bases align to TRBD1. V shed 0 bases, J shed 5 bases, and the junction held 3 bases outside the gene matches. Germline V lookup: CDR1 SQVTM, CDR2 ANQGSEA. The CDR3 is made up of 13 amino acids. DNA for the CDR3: TGCAGCGTTGAAGAATCCAGGGGGGAGACCCAGTACTTC. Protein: CSVEESRGETQYF. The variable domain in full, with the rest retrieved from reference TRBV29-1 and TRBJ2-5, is SAVISQKPSRDICQRGTSLTIQCQVDSQVTMMFWYRQQPGQSLTLIATANQGSEATYESGFVIDKFPISRPNLTFSTLTVSNMSPEDSSIYLCSVEESRGETQYFGPGTRLLVL.

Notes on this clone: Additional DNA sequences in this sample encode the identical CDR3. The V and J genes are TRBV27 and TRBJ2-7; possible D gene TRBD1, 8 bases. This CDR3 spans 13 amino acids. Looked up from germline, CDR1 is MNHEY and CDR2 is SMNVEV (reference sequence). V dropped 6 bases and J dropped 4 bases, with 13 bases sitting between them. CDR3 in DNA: TGTGCCAGCAGCTACAGGGGGGGGTACGAGCAGTACTTC. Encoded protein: CASSYRGGYEQYF.

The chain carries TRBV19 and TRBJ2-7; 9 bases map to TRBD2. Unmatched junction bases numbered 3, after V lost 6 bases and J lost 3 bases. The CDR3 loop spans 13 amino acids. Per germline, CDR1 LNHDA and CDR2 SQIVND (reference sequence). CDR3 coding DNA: TGTGCCAGTAGCGCGGGAGGGGTCTACGAGCAGTACTTC. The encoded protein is CASSAGGVYEQYF.

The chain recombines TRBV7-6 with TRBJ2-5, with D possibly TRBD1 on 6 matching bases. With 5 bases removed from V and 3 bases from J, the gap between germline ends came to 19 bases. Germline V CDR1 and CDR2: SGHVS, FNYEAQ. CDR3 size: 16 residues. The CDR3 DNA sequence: TGTGCCAGCAGCACCATACGTCACAGGGAGAAAGAGACCCAGTACTTC. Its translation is CASSTIRHREKETQYF.